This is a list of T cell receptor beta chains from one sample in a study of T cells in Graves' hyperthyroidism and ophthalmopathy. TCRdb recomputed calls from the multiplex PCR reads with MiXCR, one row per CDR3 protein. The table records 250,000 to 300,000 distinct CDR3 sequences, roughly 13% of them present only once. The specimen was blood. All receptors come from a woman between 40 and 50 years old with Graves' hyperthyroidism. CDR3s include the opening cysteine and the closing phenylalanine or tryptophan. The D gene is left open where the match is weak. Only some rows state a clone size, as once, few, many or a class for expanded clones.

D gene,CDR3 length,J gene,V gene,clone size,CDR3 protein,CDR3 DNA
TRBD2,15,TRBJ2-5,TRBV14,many,CASSRTSGAEETQYF,TGTGCCAGCAGCCGGACTAGCGGGGCTGAAGAGACCCAGTACTTC
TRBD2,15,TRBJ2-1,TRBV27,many,CASRTSGSSYNEQFF,TGTGCCAGCAGGACTAGCGGGAGCTCCTACAATGAGCAGTTCTTC
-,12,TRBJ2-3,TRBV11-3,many,CASSWSGDTQYF,TGTGCCAGCAGCTGGAGTGGGGATACGCAGTATTTT
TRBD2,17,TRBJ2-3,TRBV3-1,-,CASSDSSGRRGTDTQYF,TGCGCCAGCAGTGACTCTAGCGGGAGACGGGGCACAGATACGCAGTATTTT
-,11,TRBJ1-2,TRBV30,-,CAARGDYGYTF,TGTGCCGCCCGGGGAGATTATGGCTACACCTTC
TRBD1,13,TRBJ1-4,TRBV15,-,CATSRQGGEKLFF,TGTGCCACCAGCCGACAGGGGGGTGAAAAACTGTTTTTT
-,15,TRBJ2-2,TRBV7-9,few,CASSHNGFYTGELFF,TGTGCCAGCAGCCACAACGGCTTCTACACCGGGGAGCTGTTTTTT
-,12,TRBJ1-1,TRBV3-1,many,CASSQPGQGAFF,TGTGCCAGCAGCCAACCGGGACAAGGAGCTTTCTTT
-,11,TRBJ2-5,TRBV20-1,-,CGARALQKQYF,TGCGGTGCTAGGGCTCTACAGAAACAGTACTTC
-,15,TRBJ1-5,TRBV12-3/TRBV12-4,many,CASNLGGARNQPQHF,TGTGCCAGCAACCTGGGGGGGGCTAGGAATCAGCCCCAGCATTTT
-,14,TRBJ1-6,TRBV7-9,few,CASSVSAKGSPLHF,TGTGCCAGCAGCGTGAGCGCGAAGGGATCACCCCTCCACTTT
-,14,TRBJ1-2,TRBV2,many,CASSEEAEIYGYTF,TGTGCCAGCAGTGAAGAGGCGGAGATCTATGGCTACACCTTC
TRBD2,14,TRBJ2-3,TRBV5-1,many,CASTAGTLEDTQYF,TGCGCCAGCACAGCGGGAACCCTCGAGGATACGCAGTATTTT
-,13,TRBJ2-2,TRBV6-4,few,CASSDVGTGELFF,TGTGCCAGCAGTGATGTAGGGACCGGGGAGCTGTTTTTT
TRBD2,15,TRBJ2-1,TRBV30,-,CAWSTLAGDYNEQFF,TGTGCCTGGAGTACCCTAGCGGGAGATTACAATGAGCAGTTCTTC
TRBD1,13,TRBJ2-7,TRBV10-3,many,CASNSQGSHEQYF,TGTGCCTCCAACTCACAGGGGTCCCACGAGCAGTACTTC